The next 26 T cell receptor beta chains were all read from a single sample in a study of blood T cells in healthy people across ages. Together with a sample-barcoded 5' primer, a J-beta primer mix was included in a second PCR lasting about 7 to 11 cycles. TCRdb reprocessed the 5' RACE reads via MiXCR and lists one record per CDR3 protein. Of some 1,000,000 distinct CDR3 sequences in the sample, around 25% were seen once. The same sample was also used in a study of T cells of mothers and their children.

The sequencing input was blood. The origin of the receptors is a girl aged 2 to 9 in good health.

The CDR3: CASSLASGQLKDIQYF. In nucleotides, the CDR3 is TGCGCCAGCAGCTTGGCCTCGGGGCAACTCAAGGACATTCAGTACTTC. This chain joins TRBV5-1 and TRBJ2-4, with D possibly being TRBD1 or TRBD2 (5 bases each). Germline-derived CDR1 and CDR2 are SGHRS and YFSETQ. The CDR3 loop spans 16 amino acids. The V and J ends lost 0 bases and 8 bases respectively, with 18 bases between them. The variable domain in full, completed from reference TRBV5-1 and TRBJ2-4, reads KAGVTQTPRYLIKTRGQQVTLSCSPISGHRSVSWYQQTPGQGLQFLFEYFSETQRNKGNFPGRFSGRQFSNSRSEMNVSTLELGDSALYLCASSLASGQLKDIQYFGAGTRLSVL.

The chain joins TRBV29-1 to TRBJ2-5; TRBD2 matches at 8 bases. This CDR3 region has 13 residues. The junction had 8 bases not matched to a gene; V was cut back by 6 bases and J by 5 bases. Germline lookup yields CDR1 SQVTM and CDR2 ANQGSEA. The CDR3 region is CSVRGVSAETQYF. CDR3 in DNA: TGCAGCGTGCGGGGGGTTAGCGCGGAGACCCAGTACTTC.

Many counts were recorded for this clonotype. The CDR3 bases are TGCAGCGGATACAGGGGGCTGAACTATGGCTACACCTTC. This translates into CSGYRGLNYGYTF. The gene calls are TRBV29-1 and TRBJ1-2, with 9 bases fitting TRBD1. This CDR3 spans 13 amino acids. From germline, CDR1 is SQVTM and CDR2 ANQGSEA. The V gene end was trimmed by 7 bases and the J gene end by 2 bases; junction bases not matched to a gene: 5. The full variable domain, with the rest looked up from reference TRBV29-1 and TRBJ1-2, is SAVISQKPSRDICQRGTSLTIQCQVDSQVTMMFWYRQQPGQSLTLIATANQGSEATYESGFVIDKFPISRPNLTFSTLTVSNMSPEDSSIYLCSGYRGLNYGYTFGSGTRLTVV.

This clonotype was observed once. The chain joins TRBV4-1 to TRBJ2-7; 8 bases line up with TRBD1. CDR3 length equals 15 residues. The V gene's germline CDR1 is MGHRA and CDR2 YSYEKL. The trim removed 1 base at V and 5 bases at J, leaving 7 bases unmatched. CDR3 nucleotides: TGCGCCAGCAGCCAAGGCCGACAGGGGATGAACGAGCAGTACTTC. Encoded protein: CASSQGRQGMNEQYF.

In its sample, this clonotype was seen a few times. The V and J genes are TRBV4-2 and TRBJ1-2; tentative D call: TRBD1 (5 bases). This CDR3 has 19 amino acids. Per germline, CDR1 LGHNA and CDR2 YNFKEQ. The ends were cut back, 1 base at V and 6 bases at J, with 27 bases in the middle. The DNA of the CDR3 is TGTGCCAGCAGCCAAGGACAGAGAACGACTTCTCCCTACCCGCATGGCTACACCTTC. This gives the protein CASSQGQRTTSPYPHGYTF.

The V call is TRBV5-1, the J call TRBJ1-1; unclear D gene. This CDR3 has 12 amino acids. Per germline, CDR1 SGHRS and CDR2 YFSETQ. V was pared by 0 bases and J by 7 bases, with 7 bases between. The CDR3 spells CASSLGQYEAFF. The CDR3 nucleotides read TGCGCCAGCAGCTTGGGGCAGTATGAAGCTTTCTTT.

This clonotype was seen a few times. The gene calls are TRBV27 and TRBJ2-5, with D perhaps being TRBD1 or TRBD2 (6 bases each). TRBJ2-1 explains the end of the DNA better; the J call may be wrong. Germline CDR1 reads MNHEY; CDR2 reads SMNVEV (reference sequence). The CDR3 is 14 amino acids. Here the CDR3 DNA reads TGTGCCAGCAGTTTTAGCCAACAGGGAGGTGAGCAGTTCTTC. This codes for CASSFSQQGGEQFF.

This clonotype was counted between two and nine times. The gene calls are TRBV12-3 or TRBV12-4 and TRBJ2-7, with a tentative D call TRBD2 (5 bases). The CDR3 length is 14 residues. Trimming shortened V by 10 bases and J by 2 bases, and 18 bases separated the two germline ends. The DNA of the CDR3 is TGTGCCACCCCTGCTAAAGCGGATCCCTACGAGCAGTACTTC. This codes for CATPAKADPYEQYF.

The chain couples TRBV20-1 to TRBJ2-5; a possible D gene is TRBD1 (5 bases). With 2 bases removed from V and 5 bases from J, the gap between germline ends came to 21 bases. The CDR3 length is 16 residues. The germline gives CDR1 DFQATT, CDR2 SNEGSKA (reference sequence). The CDR3 sequence: CSARPLQGMVSETQYF. The CDR3 nucleotides read TGCAGTGCTAGACCCCTCCAGGGTATGGTATCGGAGACCCAGTACTTC.

This clonotype has just a few counts. The rearrangement joins TRBV20-1 to TRBJ2-1; TRBD1 matches 9 bases. V was pared by 6 bases and J by 7 bases, with 16 bases of the junction left unmatched. This CDR3 spans 16 amino acids. From germline, CDR1 is DFQATT and CDR2 SNEGSKA (reference sequence). The CDR3, as DNA: TGCAGTGCGATCGTTCCCGGGACAGGGTTTACAAATGAGCAGTTCTTC. It translates to CSAIVPGTGFTNEQFF.

This clonotype was counted a few times. This chain links TRBV5-1 with TRBJ2-3; 7 bases are a match to TRBD1. V lost 4 bases, J lost 4 bases, and 9 bases stayed unmatched. Germline V gene lookup returns CDR1 SGHRS and CDR2 YFSETQ. The length of the CDR3 is 15 residues. Written as DNA, the CDR3 is TGCGCCAGCAGCCTAAGGGGGCTCCAGCCAGATACGCAGTATTTT. It encodes CASSLRGLQPDTQYF. Based on the CDR3 plus reference TRBV5-1 and TRBJ2-3, the full variable domain is KAGVTQTPRYLIKTRGQQVTLSCSPISGHRSVSWYQQTPGQGLQFLFEYFSETQRNKGNFPGRFSGRQFSNSRSEMNVSTLELGDSALYLCASSLRGLQPDTQYFGPGTRLTVL.

This clonotype is a singleton in its sample. The rearrangement links TRBV11-1 to TRBJ2-3; D unresolved. CDR1 and CDR2 from the germline V gene are SGHAT and FQDESV (reference sequence). V lost 3 bases to trimming and J lost 0 bases, with 28 bases between them. There are 21 residues in the CDR3. CDR3 in amino acids: CASSFQRVRPWASLSTDTQYF. The CDR3 DNA sequence: TGTGCCAGCAGCTTTCAAAGGGTCCGACCCTGGGCCTCTCTAAGCACAGATACGCAGTATTTT.

This clonotype was detected only once. V usage is TRBV12-5 and J usage is TRBJ1-1; possibly TRBD1 for D (5 bases). CDR1 is LGHNT, CDR2 FRNRAP, per germline. This CDR3 has 15 residues. V lost 2 bases and J 0 bases, leaving 10 bases between the germline ends. The CDR3 loop reads CASGLPTTVNTEAFF. DNA of the CDR3: TGTGCTAGTGGTTTGCCTACGACAGTGAACACTGAAGCTTTCTTT.

Here the CDR3 reads CATSTLVHTQYF. CDR3 sequence (DNA): TGTGCCACCAGCACACTAGTCCATACGCAGTATTTT. The J gene is TRBJ2-3, the V gene TRBV15; D is perhaps TRBD2 (5 bases). Trimming took off 4 bases at V and 7 bases at J, with 9 bases between the two ends. The CDR3 has 12 amino acids. Germline lookup yields CDR1 LNHNV and CDR2 YYDKDF (reference sequence).

This clonotype was seen more than once but under ten times. The chain joins TRBV7-9 to TRBJ2-3; 8 bases match TRBD1. V lost 3 bases, J lost 3 bases, and 8 bases stayed unmatched. The CDR3 consists of 16 residues. CDR1 and CDR2 (germline): SEHNR, FQNEAQ (reference sequence). The CDR3 loop reads CASSLPLTGETDTQYF. Written as DNA, the CDR3 is TGTGCCAGCAGCTTGCCCTTGACAGGGGAAACAGATACGCAGTATTTT.

The chain recombines TRBV7-2 with TRBJ2-5; D gene ambiguous. The end of the DNA is better explained by TRBJ2-7, so the J call may be wrong. Germline CDR1 and CDR2: SGHTA and FQGNSA. This CDR3 comprises 13 residues. The CDR3 coding sequence is TGTGCCAGCAGCTTAGCCAGTCAGTACGAGCAGTACTTC. Protein: CASSLASQYEQYF.

This CDR3 is CASSHGGNHEQYF. Written as DNA, the CDR3 is TGTGCCAGCAGCCACGGCGGGAATCACGAGCAGTACTTC. The rearrangement links TRBV3-1 to TRBJ2-7, with D possibly TRBD2 on 6 matching bases. From germline, CDR1 is LGHDT and CDR2 YNNKEL (reference sequence). V was clipped by 3 bases and J by 5 bases, with 11 bases between them. The CDR3 length is 13 residues.

This clonotype was seen only a few times. The genes are TRBV7-9 and TRBJ2-1; TRBD1 aligns across 8 bases. The tail of the sequence fits TRBJ2-7 better, so the J call may be wrong. CDR3 length equals 14 residues. CDR1 and CDR2 (germline): SEHNR, FQNEAQ (reference sequence). The CDR3 DNA sequence: TGTGCCAGCGGATTGACAGGGGAAGGCTACGAGCAGTACTTC. Protein sequence: CASGLTGEGYEQYF.

The V call is TRBV11-3, the J call TRBJ2-5, with D perhaps matching TRBD2 (6 bases). Trimming removed 6 bases from V and 0 bases from J, with 14 bases in between. This CDR3 spans 15 amino acids. Germline lookup yields CDR1 SGHNT and CDR2 YENEEA. The CDR3 region is CASSLDGGYQETQYF. In nucleotides, the CDR3 is TGTGCCAGCAGTTTGGACGGAGGGTACCAAGAGACCCAGTACTTC.

The chain has TRBV28 and TRBJ2-1; 7 nucleotides line up with TRBD2. CDR1 is MDHEN and CDR2 is SYDVKM in the germline V gene. CDR3 size: 12 residues. Trimming took 8 bases from V and 10 from J; bases not matched to a gene: 8. This CDR3 reads CASEATSDEQFF. Written as DNA, the CDR3 is TGTGCCAGCGAAGCCACTAGCGACGAGCAGTTCTTC.

This clonotype was seen a handful of times. V usage is TRBV2 and J usage is TRBJ2-2; tentatively, D is TRBD2 (6 bases). The CDR3 is 16 amino acids. V lost 10 bases and J lost 1, with 19 bases in between. Germline CDR1 and CDR2: SNHLY and FYNNEI. This chain's CDR3 is CATQVGGALNTGELFF. In DNA form, the CDR3 reads TGTGCCACCCAAGTGGGGGGAGCGCTGAACACCGGGGAGCTGTTTTTT.

This clonotype was seen a few times. The rearrangement uses TRBV7-2 and TRBJ2-3, with 8 bases aligning to TRBD1. With V trimmed by 5 bases and J by 4 bases, 11 bases remained unmatched. Germline V gene sequence: CDR1 SGHTA, CDR2 FQGNSA. This CDR3 spans 16 amino acids. CDR3 bases: TGTGCCAGCAGCGCTTCCGGGACAGGCGTCGCAGATACGCAGTATTTT. The encoded protein is CASSASGTGVADTQYF.

This chain uses TRBV9 with TRBJ2-7; TRBD1 or TRBD2 may be the D gene (5 bases each). CDR3 length: 15 residues. Trimming stripped 4 bases from V and 4 bases from J, with 18 bases between. Germline V CDR1 and CDR2: SGDLS, YYNGEE. Here the CDR3 reads CASSQSGTVNYEQYF. The CDR3 coding sequence is TGTGCCAGCAGCCAAAGTGGGACGGTTAATTACGAGCAGTACTTC.

The chain joins TRBV7-9 to TRBJ1-2; D may be TRBD1 (6 bases). CDR1 SEHNR and CDR2 FQNEAQ come from the germline V gene (reference sequence). Trimming took 1 base from V and 4 from J, leaving 25 bases between them. This CDR3 is built from 19 residues. As DNA, the CDR3 is TGTGCCAGCAGCTTAGACGGTTCGAATCCGGGACAAATTCTCTATGGCTACACCTTC. Protein product: CASSLDGSNPGQILYGYTF.

The chain employs TRBV24-1 and TRBJ1-4; D uncertain. CDR1 is KGHDR and CDR2 is SFDVKD in the germline V gene. The CDR3 runs to 12 residues. Deletions cut 4 bases from V and 8 bases from J, with 7 bases between. CDR3: CATSDRYEKLFF. As DNA, the CDR3 is TGTGCCACCAGTGACCGGTACGAAAAACTGTTTTTT.

The chain has TRBV12-5 and TRBJ2-7; D is perhaps TRBD2 (5 bases). There are 13 residues in the CDR3. Germline V gene sequence: CDR1 LGHNT, CDR2 FRNRAP. With 0 bases removed from V and 4 bases from J, the gap between germline ends came to 7 bases. The CDR3 sequence: CASGLVRGYEQYF. CDR3 bases: TGTGCTAGTGGTTTGGTACGAGGGTACGAGCAGTACTTC.